These 4 T cell receptor beta chains were all obtained from the same sample, sequenced in a study of blood T cell repertoires in COVID-19. Data came from immunoSEQ multiplex PCR; TCRdb stores just in-frame clones and leaves some out. The sample contains 300,000 or so clones, 70% to 90% of which appear only once. The sample taken for sequencing was PBMCs or T cells enriched from blood (not recorded which). These receptors all come from a woman between 18 and 29 years old who had recovered from COVID-19.

CDR3 DNA: TGTGCCAGCAGCCAATATTTGACTAGCGGGAGTAGGGGGGACATTCAGTACTTC. Protein product: CASSQYLTSGSRGDIQYF. The rearrangement uses TRBV4-2 and TRBJ2-4, with 12 bases identical to TRBD2. The CDR3 has 18 residues. V lost 2 bases and J lost 8; bases outside the gene matches: 13. Germline V gives CDR1 LGHNA, CDR2 YNFKEQ.

The CDR3 bases are TGTGCCAGCAGTGACCCCAGAAGACACGGGGGGGAGCAGTACTTC. It specifies CASSDPRRHGGEQYF. The chain carries TRBV2 and TRBJ2-7, with 7 nucleotides matching TRBD2. The CDR3 has 15 amino acids. CDR1 SNHLY and CDR2 FYNNEI come from the germline V gene. Unmatched junction bases numbered 12, after V lost 3 bases and J lost 7 bases.

The V and J genes are TRBV11-3 and TRBJ2-7, with a possible D match to TRBD2 (7 bases). Trimming pared 0 bases from V and 8 bases from J, leaving 14 bases between. The length of the CDR3 is 14 residues. From germline, CDR1 is SGHNT and CDR2 YENEEA. CDR3 DNA sequence: TGTGCCAGCAGCTTAGAGGCGGGGGCGGCTAAGCAGTACTTC. Its translation: CASSLEAGAAKQYF. Complete variable domain (other parts from reference TRBV11-3 and TRBJ2-7): EAGVVQSPRYKIIEKKQPVAFWCNPISGHNTLYWYLQNLGQGPELLIRYENEEAVDDSQLPKDRFSAERLKGVDSTLKIQPAELGDSAVYLCASSLEAGAAKQYFGPGTRLTVT.

This chain joins TRBV29-1 and TRBJ1-1, with 7 nucleotides matching TRBD1. Germline assignment: CDR1 SQVTM and CDR2 ANQGSEA. V dropped 7 bases and J dropped 1; count of bases not matched to a gene: 3. CDR3 length equals 12 residues. CDR3 sequence (DNA): TGCAGCGGACAGGGCCCGAACACTGAAGCTTTCTTT. Amino acid sequence: CSGQGPNTEAFF.